One and the same sample provided the 20 T cell receptor beta chains below, sequenced in a study of post-analysis software for immune sequencing data. Study-level findings and limits: With TRBV5-6, TRBV5-1 and TRBV20-1 included, several TRBV segments were more frequent in patients than in controls.

The library was made from cDNA and included unique molecular identifiers. TCRdb ran MiXCR on the PCR reads and lists one entry per CDR3 protein. The sample has roughly 540,000 distinct CDR3 sequences; approximately 34% are singletons. The antigens of these receptors remain unknown. Input material: blood. These receptors were collected from a girl aged 2-17 years with multiple sclerosis.

V is TRBV5-5 and J is TRBJ1-1; a possible D gene is TRBD1 (6 bases). The CDR3 extends over 14 amino acids. CDR1 is SGHKS, CDR2 YYEKEE, per germline (reference sequence). V shed 4 bases and J shed 4 bases, with 14 bases lying between them. The CDR3 coding sequence is TGTGCCAGCAGCCAAATCCTACAGGGCACTGAAGCTTTCTTT. This translates into CASSQILQGTEAFF.

This chain uses TRBV16 with TRBJ1-5; a weak D match, TRBD1 (6 bases). This CDR3 contains 16 residues. The germline V gene has CDR1 KGHSY and CDR2 FQNENV. V gave up 4 bases and J gave up 3 bases, with 16 bases separating them. The CDR3 sequence is CASSLQGPRINQPQHF. In nucleotides, the CDR3 is TGTGCCAGCAGCCTACAGGGCCCCCGAATCAATCAGCCCCAGCATTTT.

CDR3 nucleotide sequence: TGTGCCAGCAGCCAATCAGGGGGATTTAATCAGCCCCAGCATTTT. Amino acid sequence: CASSQSGGFNQPQHF. The J gene is TRBJ1-5, the V gene TRBV9; 7 bases are shared with TRBD1. Germline V gene sequence: CDR1 SGDLS, CDR2 YYNGEE. Losses at the gene ends were 4 bases for V and 4 bases for J; bases not matched to a gene: 8. CDR3 length: 15 residues.

This chain joins TRBV9 and TRBJ1-1, with 8 positions matching TRBD1. Per germline, CDR1 SGDLS and CDR2 YYNGEE. This CDR3 is built from 13 residues. V lost 0 bases and J lost 11; bases outside the gene matches: 6. CDR3 in amino acids: CASSVVDREIAFF. The CDR3 DNA is TGTGCCAGCAGCGTAGTGGACAGGGAGATCGCTTTCTTT.

This clonotype was picked up a small number of times. The chain is built from TRBV7-8 and TRBJ1-1; D unclear. The V gene's germline CDR1 is SGHVS and CDR2 FQNEAQ. V was cut by 0 bases and J by 0 bases, with 8 bases left in between. The CDR3 is 15 residues long. This chain's CDR3 is CASSLAGRMNTEAFF. The CDR3 DNA sequence: TGTGCCAGCAGCTTAGCCGGCAGGATGAACACTGAAGCTTTCTTT. Variable domain in full (rest from reference TRBV7-8 and TRBJ1-1): GAGVSQSPRYKVAKRGQDVALRCDPISGHVSLFWYQQALGQGPEFLTYFQNEAQLDKSGLPSDRFFAERPEGSVSTLKIQRTQQEDSAVYLCASSLAGRMNTEAFFGQGTRLTVV.

This chain joins TRBV5-6 and TRBJ2-3; unclear D gene. CDR3 length equals 15 residues. The germline gives CDR1 SGHDT, CDR2 YYEEEE. The V end was cut by 0 bases, the J end by 8 bases, with 16 bases between. The CDR3 protein is CASSLEGRASLTQYF. CDR3 bases: TGTGCCAGCAGCTTGGAAGGACGGGCCAGCCTTACGCAGTATTTT.

This clonotype has a handful of counts. The chain recombines TRBV6-6 with TRBJ2-2; 8 bases line up with TRBD1. CDR3 size: 15 residues. Per the germline V gene, CDR1 is MNHNY and CDR2 is SVGAGI (reference sequence). Unmatched junction bases numbered 6, after V lost 8 bases and J lost 1 base. The CDR3, as DNA: TGTGCCAGCCTCGGACAGGGCATGAACACCGGGGAGCTGTTTTTT. Amino acids: CASLGQGMNTGELFF.

This clonotype was recorded a few times. The chain combines TRBV20-1 with TRBJ1-1; 8 bases are a match to TRBD1. V trimming: 1 base; J trimming: 1 base; junction bases outside the gene matches: 5. CDR1 and CDR2 from the germline V gene are DFQATT and SNEGSKA (reference sequence). The CDR3 has 15 residues. The CDR3 spells CSARASDRANTEAFF. The CDR3 nucleotides read TGCAGTGCTAGAGCCTCGGACAGGGCGAACACTGAAGCTTTCTTT.

This chain uses TRBV3-1 with TRBJ2-4, with D possibly matching TRBD1 (5 bases). From germline, CDR1 is LGHDT and CDR2 YNNKEL (reference sequence). The ends were cut back, 1 base at V and 7 bases at J, with 14 bases in the middle. This CDR3 has 15 amino acids. CDR3 protein: CASSQVGQGNNIQYF. CDR3 nucleotide sequence: TGTGCCAGCAGCCAAGTGGGGCAGGGAAACAACATTCAGTACTTC.

The chain uses TRBV27 and TRBJ2-1, with 8 bases aligning to TRBD2. Trimming took 3 bases from V and 6 from J; bases not matched to a gene: 16. Per the germline V gene, CDR1 is MNHEY and CDR2 is SMNVEV (reference sequence). The CDR3 totals 18 residues. CDR3: CASSFVRPAGALGNEQFF. CDR3 sequence (DNA): TGTGCCAGCAGTTTCGTGCGGCCAGCGGGGGCCTTGGGCAATGAGCAGTTCTTC.

The genes are TRBV29-1 and TRBJ1-5, with D perhaps matching TRBD1 (5 bases). Trimming shortened V by 4 bases and J by 2 bases, and 12 bases separated the two germline ends. CDR3 length equals 14 residues. CDR1 is SQVTM and CDR2 is ANQGSEA in the germline V gene. This CDR3 reads CSVGLGTGNQPQHF. The DNA for the CDR3 is TGCAGCGTTGGATTGGGGACCGGCAATCAGCCCCAGCATTTT.

V gene TRBV20-1 combines with J gene TRBJ2-7, with D unresolved. This CDR3 spans 13 amino acids. V was trimmed by 7 bases and J by 1 base, leaving 14 bases between them. The germline gives CDR1 DFQATT, CDR2 SNEGSKA (reference sequence). The CDR3 nucleotides are TGCAGTGGGGAAATTGTGAGGTCCTACGAGCAGTACTTC. It specifies CSGEIVRSYEQYF.

The table lists this clonotype with a few counts. The gene calls are TRBV10-3 and TRBJ2-7; D is undetermined. V lost 3 bases, J lost 0 bases, and 15 bases lay in between. Germline V gene lookup returns CDR1 ENHRY and CDR2 SYGVKD. The CDR3 sequence is 16 residues long. The CDR3 reads CAISEIGGPGSYEQYF. CDR3 DNA: TGTGCCATCAGTGAAATTGGTGGGCCTGGCTCCTACGAGCAGTACTTC.

This clonotype was seen only a few times. The chain carries TRBV20-1 and TRBJ1-5; 7 bases agree with TRBD1. The CDR3 loop spans 12 amino acids. The germline CDR1 and CDR2 sequences are DFQATT and SNEGSKA (reference sequence). The V and J ends lost 7 bases and 2 bases, in that order; junction bases with no gene match: 2. The CDR3 DNA follows: TGCAGTGGCCAGGGGGGCAATCAGCCCCAGCATTTT. Translation: CSGQGGNQPQHF.

The chain combines TRBV2 with TRBJ1-5; D unclear. Per germline, CDR1 SNHLY and CDR2 FYNNEI. V lost 2 bases, J lost 3 bases, and 11 bases lay in between. The CDR3 totals 15 residues. The DNA of the CDR3 is TGTGCCAGCAGTGAAAGAACGCAGGACAATCAGCCCCAGCATTTT. This encodes CASSERTQDNQPQHF.

This clonotype has just a few counts. The chain carries TRBV5-4 and TRBJ1-1; the match to TRBD1 covers 7 bases. The CDR3 totals 14 residues. Germline CDR1 is SGHNT and CDR2 is YYREEE (reference sequence). V lost 4 bases and J lost 0; bases outside the gene matches: 3. CDR3 amino acids: CASSHGQVNTEAFF. In DNA, the CDR3 is TGTGCCAGCAGCCACGGACAGGTGAACACTGAAGCTTTCTTT.

This clonotype was picked up a small number of times. This chain joins TRBV7-6 and TRBJ2-7; 9 bases match TRBD2. The better agreement between TRBJ2-5 and the DNA end casts doubt on the J call. Germline loops: CDR1 SGHVS, CDR2 FNYEAQ. This CDR3 contains 16 residues. The CDR3: CASSLVSGGLGETQYF. Here the CDR3 DNA reads TGTGCCAGCAGCTTAGTGAGCGGGGGGCTGGGGGAGACCCAGTACTTC.

The rearrangement joins TRBV7-6 to TRBJ2-1; tentatively, D is TRBD2 (6 bases). V shed 10 bases and J shed 4 bases, with 14 bases lying between them. The length of the CDR3 is 13 residues. Germline V gene data show CDR1 as SGHVS and CDR2 as FNYEAQ. This CDR3 reads CATRDFSYNEQFF. CDR3 DNA sequence: TGTGCCACCAGGGACTTCTCATACAATGAGCAGTTCTTC.

This clonotype has a count of ten or more. The V call is TRBV11-2, the J call TRBJ2-5; no reliable D call. This CDR3 is 11 amino acids long. V gave up 5 bases and J gave up 5 bases, with 6 bases separating them. Germline loops: CDR1 SGHAT, CDR2 FQNNGV. Here the CDR3 reads CASSPMETQYF. The CDR3 DNA follows: TGTGCCAGCAGCCCAATGGAGACCCAGTACTTC.

The V gene is TRBV5-1, the J gene TRBJ1-1; D is uncertain. In germline, CDR1 is SGHRS, CDR2 YFSETQ. V gave up 4 bases and J gave up 1 base, with 11 bases separating them. This CDR3 contains 14 residues. The CDR3 sequence: CASSPQTSNTEAFF. CDR3 nucleotide sequence: TGCGCCAGCAGCCCTCAGACATCGAACACTGAAGCTTTCTTT.